Each of the 27 T cell receptor beta chains below was sequenced from the same sample in a study of T cells in Graves' hyperthyroidism and ophthalmopathy. From RNA transcripts, TCR beta CDR3 regions were amplified. HTBI primers were used for first-round RT-PCR of the TCR CDR3. One entry per CDR3 protein results from TCRdb running MiXCR on the multiplex PCR reads. Among fewer than 400,000 distinct CDR3 sequences, roughly 15% were seen once, and the ten largest hold approximately 33%. Sequenced material: blood. These receptors came from a man younger than 45 with Graves' hyperthyroidism.

This clonotype was recorded at least ten times. The chain recombines TRBV12-3 or TRBV12-4 with TRBJ2-7, with D possibly being TRBD2 (5 bases). There are 14 residues in the CDR3. V gave up 7 bases and J gave up 5 bases, with 18 bases separating them. The CDR3 sequence: CASTSLPEDDEQYF. The CDR3 nucleotides read TGTGCCAGCACCTCTCTTCCGGAGGACGACGAGCAGTACTTC.

This clonotype appeared a few times. The V and J genes are TRBV5-1 and TRBJ2-2, with 8 positions matching TRBD1. Germline V gives CDR1 SGHRS, CDR2 YFSETQ. The CDR3 loop spans 15 amino acids. V shed 4 bases and J 4 bases; nucleotides not matched to a gene: 6. CDR3 loop: CASSPGTGLTGELFF. CDR3 DNA: TGCGCCAGCAGCCCAGGGACAGGACTCACCGGGGAGCTGTTTTTT.

The J gene is TRBJ2-3, the V gene TRBV18; TRBD2 matches at 12 bases. The CDR3 loop spans 16 amino acids. Germline V gene sequence: CDR1 KGHSH, CDR2 LQKENI. Germline trimming cut 3 bases from V and 5 bases from J; bases unmatched to any gene: 6. The CDR3 region is CASSPLTSGSLDTQYF. DNA of the CDR3: TGTGCCAGCTCACCTCTGACTAGCGGGAGCTTAGATACGCAGTATTTT.

This clonotype was found many times. The chain combines TRBV2 with TRBJ2-3; D not resolved. Germline V gene sequence: CDR1 SNHLY, CDR2 FYNNEI. The CDR3 contains 13 residues. V was cut by 8 bases and J by 7 bases, with 16 bases left in between. DNA of the CDR3: TGTGCCAGCCAAGAGGATAATAACTATACGCAGTATTTT. Its protein product is CASQEDNNYTQYF.

This chain connects TRBV28 to TRBJ2-3, with D perhaps matching TRBD1 (6 bases). Germline V lookup: CDR1 MDHEN, CDR2 SYDVKM. The CDR3 is 13 amino acids. Between the trimmed V and J ends, which lost 8 bases and 7 bases, there was a span of 16 bases. The CDR3 spells CASRDPGTHTQYF. CDR3 DNA sequence: TGTGCCAGCCGTGACCCAGGGACACATACGCAGTATTTT.

V and J are TRBV5-1 and TRBJ2-7; D not certain. CDR1 is SGHRS, CDR2 YFSETQ, per germline. V dropped 0 bases and J dropped 4 bases, with 8 bases sitting between them. The CDR3 is 13 amino acids. CDR3 DNA: TGCGCCAGCAGCTTGGGTAGGGCGTACGAGCAGTACTTC. It is translated as CASSLGRAYEQYF.

This clonotype was seen at least ten times. V and J are TRBV20-1 and TRBJ2-7, with D hard to call. Looked up from germline, CDR1 is DFQATT and CDR2 is SNEGSKA (reference sequence). The CDR3 is 12 residues long. Trimming cost V 6 bases and J 5 bases, with 14 bases left between them. The CDR3 sequence: CSAGESLDEQYF. The CDR3 DNA follows: TGCAGTGCCGGCGAGAGCTTAGACGAGCAGTACTTC.

This clonotype occurred many times. The chain joins TRBV5-1 to TRBJ2-1; D possibly uses TRBD1 or TRBD2 (5 bases each). Germline lookup yields CDR1 SGHRS and CDR2 YFSETQ. Trimming took off 3 bases at V and 7 bases at J, with 11 bases between the two ends. CDR3 length: 13 amino acids. As DNA, the CDR3 is TGCGCCAGCAGCTCCGGGGCTGGGAATGAGCAGTTCTTC. Amino acid sequence: CASSSGAGNEQFF.

This clonotype has ten or more counts. The chain recombines TRBV20-1 with TRBJ2-7; D not certain. The germline V gene has CDR1 DFQATT and CDR2 SNEGSKA (reference sequence). The length of the CDR3 is 12 residues. V shed 6 bases and J shed 4 bases, with 13 bases lying between them. The CDR3 DNA follows: TGCAGTGCAAGAACCCTAGGGTACGAGCAGTACTTC. It is translated as CSARTLGYEQYF.

The chain combines TRBV12-3 or TRBV12-4 with TRBJ2-3; 8 bases line up with TRBD1. The J segment lost 3 bases and the V segment lost 3 bases, leaving 8 bases of the junction unmatched. The CDR3 contains 16 residues. The CDR3 sequence: CASSLPGGTGTDTQYF. CDR3 nucleotides: TGTGCCAGCAGTTTGCCAGGGGGCACGGGTACAGATACGCAGTATTTT.

V and J are TRBV7-3 and TRBJ1-3; the D is unclear. V was shortened by 5 bases and J by 0 bases, with 8 bases between the two germline ends. In germline, CDR1 is SGHTA, CDR2 FQGTGA. This CDR3 contains 14 residues. This CDR3 is CASSTKPSGNTIYF. CDR3 nucleotides: TGTGCCAGCAGCACTAAACCCTCTGGAAACACCATATATTTT.

This clonotype was detected many times. The chain links TRBV2 to TRBJ2-5; TRBD2 aligns across 8 bases. The J segment lost 2 bases and the V segment lost 5 bases, leaving 4 bases of the junction unmatched. The CDR3 runs 14 residues. Looked up from germline, CDR1 is SNHLY and CDR2 is FYNNEI. The CDR3 here is CASSFPGGQETQYF. CDR3 in DNA: TGTGCCAGCAGTTTCCCGGGGGGGCAAGAGACCCAGTACTTC.

This clonotype has a handful of counts. The chain couples TRBV19 to TRBJ2-1; 9 bases match TRBD2. Trimming cost V 3 bases and J 15 bases; bases outside gene matches: 6. Germline values: CDR1 LNHDA, CDR2 SQIVND (reference sequence). This CDR3 contains 12 residues. The CDR3 region is CASSIRAGGLFF. The CDR3 DNA reads as TGTGCCAGTAGTATTCGAGCGGGAGGACTGTTCTTC.

Concerning this clonotype: A much larger clone sits a single nucleotide away, making a read error possible. The gene calls are TRBV6-1 and TRBJ2-7, with 13 bases lining up with TRBD2. The trim removed 9 bases at V and 7 bases at J, leaving 9 bases unmatched. The CDR3 has 14 residues. Germline V gives CDR1 MNHNS, CDR2 SASEGT. The CDR3 region is CASKGLAGEFEQYF. CDR3 in DNA: TGTGCCAGTAAAGGACTAGCGGGAGAGTTTGAGCAGTACTTC.

The V gene is TRBV27, the J gene TRBJ1-5; a possible D gene is TRBD1 (6 bases). The length of the CDR3 is 17 residues. V was trimmed by 5 bases and J by 0 bases, leaving 17 bases between them. Germline CDR1 and CDR2: MNHEY and SMNVEV (reference sequence). CDR3: CASSHTGPKNSNQPQHF. The CDR3 DNA follows: TGTGCCAGCAGTCACACAGGGCCGAAGAATAGCAATCAGCCCCAGCATTTT.

This clonotype was detected ten times or more. The V and J genes are TRBV2 and TRBJ2-3; tentatively, D is TRBD1 or TRBD2 (6 bases each). Trimming took off 8 bases at V and 5 bases at J, with 8 bases between the two ends. The CDR3 covers 11 residues. The germline gives CDR1 SNHLY, CDR2 FYNNEI. The chain's CDR3 is CASGGQDTQYF. CDR3 in DNA: TGTGCCAGCGGGGGGCAAGATACGCAGTATTTT.

This clonotype was recorded many times. The chain recombines TRBV7-2 with TRBJ2-5, with TRBD2 identical over 7 bases. The CDR3 loop spans 13 amino acids. Germline V CDR1 and CDR2: SGHTA, FQGNSA. V dropped 7 bases and J dropped 3; count of bases not matched to a gene: 5. The CDR3 loop reads CASTPGGEETQYF. In nucleotides, the CDR3 is TGTGCCAGCACCCCGGGAGGAGAAGAGACCCAGTACTTC.

This clonotype was counted once. The chain carries TRBV10-3 and TRBJ1-5, with 9 bases aligning to TRBD1. The V gene's germline CDR1 is ENHRY and CDR2 SYGVKD. V shed 5 bases, J shed 3 bases, and the junction held 5 bases outside the gene matches. The CDR3 spans 15 residues. CDR3 in amino acids: CAISPGTGINQPQHF. The CDR3 DNA sequence: TGTGCCATCAGTCCCGGGACAGGGATCAATCAGCCCCAGCATTTT.

The chain couples TRBV13 to TRBJ1-4, with D uncertain. The CDR3 contains 14 residues. The V and J ends lost 3 bases and 7 bases respectively, with 12 bases between them. Germline loops: CDR1 PRHDT, CDR2 FYEKMQ (reference sequence). This chain's CDR3 is CASSFFGRGEKLFF. The CDR3 nucleotides read TGTGCCAGCAGCTTCTTCGGCCGAGGTGAAAAACTGTTTTTT.

This clonotype has just a few counts. The chain recombines TRBV19 with TRBJ1-2; 7 bases fit TRBD1. The length of the CDR3 is 17 residues. Germline CDR1 and CDR2: LNHDA and SQIVND (reference sequence). Trimming took 5 bases from V and 10 from J; bases not matched to a gene: 22. This CDR3 is CASSEVDGAFTGAVYTF. CDR3 DNA sequence: TGTGCCAGTAGTGAGGTGGACGGAGCTTTTACAGGGGCTGTCTACACCTTC.

This sequence joins TRBV7-9 and TRBJ2-1; D is possibly TRBD1 or TRBD2 (6 bases each). Looked up from germline, CDR1 is SEHNR and CDR2 is FQNEAQ (reference sequence). This CDR3 is built from 16 residues. The V end lost 5 bases, the J end lost 0 bases, and 14 bases lay between the germline ends. Written as DNA, the CDR3 is TGTGCCAGCAGCATTCTCGGGGGCAGCTCCTACAATGAGCAGTTCTTC. Its protein is CASSILGGSSYNEQFF.

This clonotype has just a few counts. This chain links TRBV10-3 with TRBJ1-2; no definite D call. CDR1 and CDR2 (germline): ENHRY, SYGVKD. The V end lost 4 bases, the J end lost 3 bases, and 12 bases lay between the germline ends. The length of the CDR3 is 14 residues. CDR3: CAISGSVADYGYTF. The CDR3 coding sequence is TGTGCCATCAGTGGATCGGTGGCAGACTATGGCTACACCTTC.

This clonotype was seen repeatedly, ten times or more. This chain links TRBV6-1 with TRBJ2-1; D gene uncertain. The germline V and J ends were trimmed by 6 bases and 9 bases, with 12 bases remaining between them. Germline values: CDR1 MNHNS, CDR2 SASEGT. CDR3 size: 12 residues. CDR3 amino acids: CASSVISGEQFF. The DNA for the CDR3 is TGTGCCAGCAGCGTTATCAGTGGTGAGCAGTTCTTC.

This clonotype was detected many times. The chain combines TRBV12-3 or TRBV12-4 with TRBJ1-5, with TRBD1 identical over 7 bases. V shed 6 bases and J 6 bases; nucleotides not matched to a gene: 11. The CDR3 runs to 15 residues. In nucleotides, the CDR3 is TGTGCCAGCAGGGGGGTGGGGGCAGGGGGTCAGCCCCAGCATTTT. Encoded protein: CASRGVGAGGQPQHF.

This clonotype was observed at least ten times. This sequence joins TRBV2 and TRBJ2-7; no firm D call. The CDR3 consists of 11 residues. The germline V gene encodes CDR1 SNHLY and CDR2 FYNNEI. V was clipped by 3 bases and J by 5 bases, with 5 bases between them. The CDR3, as DNA: TGTGCCAGCAGTGATTTAGACGAGCAGTACTTC. Translated: CASSDLDEQYF.

This clonotype appeared once. This chain links TRBV20-1 with TRBJ2-7; either TRBD1 or TRBD2 may supply D (5 bases each). CDR1 and CDR2 from the germline V gene are DFQATT and SNEGSKA (reference sequence). The V end was cut by 7 bases, the J end by 3 bases, with 19 bases between. The CDR3 is made up of 14 amino acids. Here the CDR3 DNA reads TGCAGTGTCCGGAGGCAGGGTTCCAACTACGAGCAGTACTTC. Its protein product is CSVRRQGSNYEQYF.

This clonotype showed up just a few times. The chain links TRBV27 to TRBJ2-3; TRBD1 aligns across 7 bases. CDR1 and CDR2 (germline): MNHEY, SMNVEV (reference sequence). The CDR3 length is 17 residues. V gave up 5 bases and J gave up 11 bases; unmatched junction bases: 22. The CDR3, as DNA: TGTGCCAGCAGTCCGATTATCGACAGGGTCGTTGCTCAGGGGCAGTATTTT. Protein: CASSPIIDRVVAQGQYF.